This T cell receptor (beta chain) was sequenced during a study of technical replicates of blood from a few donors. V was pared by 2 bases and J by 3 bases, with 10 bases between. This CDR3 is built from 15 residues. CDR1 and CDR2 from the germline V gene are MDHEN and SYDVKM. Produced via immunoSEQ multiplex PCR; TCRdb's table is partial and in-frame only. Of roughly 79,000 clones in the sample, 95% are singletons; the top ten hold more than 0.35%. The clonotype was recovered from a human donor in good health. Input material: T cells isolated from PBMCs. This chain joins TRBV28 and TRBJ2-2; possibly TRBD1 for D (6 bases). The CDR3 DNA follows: TGTGCCAGCAGTTTAGTGGACAGAGACACCGGGGAGCTGTTTTTT. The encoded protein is CASSLVDRDTGELFF.